The 2 T cell receptor beta chains below all came from one sample that was sequenced in a study of response to subunit inactivated influenza vaccine (dated by TCRdb to the late 2010s). Library generation was performed with RT-PCR. The sequencing machine was an Illumina HiSeq 2500. TCRdb itself trimmed the public reads at Q25 with fastp, ran MiXCR and retained productive beta chains. For every CDR3 protein sequence, its rows merge into one entry that carries the most common genes and DNA. A total of about 800,000 distinct CDR3 sequences appear in this sample, about 20% of them only once. Jointly, the top ten make up roughly a tenth of the sample. Sample: PBMCs from blood, taken roughly 5 days after vaccination. These receptor sequences come from a man aged 45 to 65 who received an inactivated influenza vaccine. Donor details come from another sample of the same person, matched by shared clones.

The V and J genes are TRBV10-3 and TRBJ2-1; TRBD2 matches 10 bases. Germline CDR1 is ENHRY and CDR2 is SYGVKD. The CDR3 is made up of 19 amino acids. After removal of 0 bases from V and 2 bases from J, the junction contained 10 bases not matched to a gene. The DNA for the CDR3 is TGTGCCATCAGTGAGTCGGCGGAGCCGGGACTAGCGACCTACAATGAGCAGTTCTTC. It specifies CAISESAEPGLATYNEQFF.

This clonotype was seen a few times. The rearrangement uses TRBV5-1 and TRBJ2-1, with D uncertain. The CDR3 runs 16 residues. The germline V gene encodes CDR1 SGHRS and CDR2 YFSETQ. Trimming removed 4 bases at V and 0 bases at J, with 14 bases between. The CDR3 loop reads CASSPMAASSYNEQFF. For the CDR3, the DNA is TGCGCCAGCAGCCCGATGGCAGCGAGCTCCTACAATGAGCAGTTCTTC. The entire variable domain, with the rest obtained from reference TRBV5-1 and TRBJ2-1, is as follows: KAGVTQTPRYLIKTRGQQVTLSCSPISGHRSVSWYQQTPGQGLQFLFEYFSETQRNKGNFPGRFSGRQFSNSRSEMNVSTLELGDSALYLCASSPMAASSYNEQFFGPGTRLTVL.